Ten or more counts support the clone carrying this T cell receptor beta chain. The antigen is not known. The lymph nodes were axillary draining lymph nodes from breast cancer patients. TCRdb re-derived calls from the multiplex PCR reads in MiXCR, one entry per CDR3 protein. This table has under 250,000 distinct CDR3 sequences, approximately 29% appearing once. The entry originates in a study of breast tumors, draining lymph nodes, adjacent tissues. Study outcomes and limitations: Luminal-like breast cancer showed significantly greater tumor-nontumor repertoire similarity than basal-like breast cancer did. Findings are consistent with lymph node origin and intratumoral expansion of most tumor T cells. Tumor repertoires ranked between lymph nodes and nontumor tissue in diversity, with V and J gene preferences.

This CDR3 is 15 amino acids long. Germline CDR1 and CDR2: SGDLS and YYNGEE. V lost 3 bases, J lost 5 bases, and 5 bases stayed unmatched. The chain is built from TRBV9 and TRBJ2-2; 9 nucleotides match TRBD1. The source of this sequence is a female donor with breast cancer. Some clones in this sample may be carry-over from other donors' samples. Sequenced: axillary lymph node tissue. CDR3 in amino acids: CASSAQGAGTGELFF. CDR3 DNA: TGTGCCAGCAGCGCACAGGGGGCAGGGACCGGGGAGCTGTTTTTT.